A single sample gave rise to the 13 T cell receptor beta chains below, sequenced in a study of beta chain features in type 1 diabetes. Expressed TCRB transcripts got sequenced, as all isolated RNA was reverse transcribed. Clones were sequenced by immunoSEQ multiplex PCR, and TCRdb holds only the in-frame ones, with some missing. The sample holds about 360,000 clones, around an eighth seen once. Source material: naive CD4+ T cells from blood. The receptors were gathered from a man aged 18 to 29 in good health.

The genes are TRBV9 and TRBJ1-4; tentatively, D is TRBD1 (6 bases). The CDR3 runs to 15 residues. V shed 0 bases and J shed 8 bases, with 14 bases lying between them. Germline V gene sequence: CDR1 SGDLS, CDR2 YYNGEE. CDR3 residues: CASSVAAGEGEKLFF. The CDR3 nucleotides read TGTGCCAGCAGCGTAGCGGCAGGGGAGGGGGAAAAACTGTTTTTT.

This clone was detected only a few times. The same CDR3 can be traced to other DNA sequences in this sample. The V and J genes are TRBV7-9 and TRBJ2-3; no reliable D call. V lost 4 bases and J 3 bases, leaving 2 bases between the germline ends. Germline V gene data show CDR1 as SEHNR and CDR2 as FQNEAQ (reference sequence). This CDR3 comprises 11 residues. The CDR3 coding sequence is TGTGCCAGCAGCTCTACAGATACGCAGTATTTT. It is translated as CASSSTDTQYF.

The chain couples TRBV7-2 to TRBJ1-5, with D uncertain. The CDR3 extends over 14 amino acids. Trimming took 3 bases from V and 11 from J, leaving 17 bases between them. Per the germline V gene, CDR1 is SGHTA and CDR2 is FQGNSA. The CDR3 region has the DNA TGTGCCAGCAGCTTTTTGGGCCAAGATTGGGCCCAGCATTTT. Amino acid sequence: CASSFLGQDWAQHF.

This clone appeared a few times. The rearrangement links TRBV13 to TRBJ2-3; TRBD2 matches 14 bases. The V and J ends lost 5 bases and 3 bases, in that order; junction bases with no gene match: 13. This CDR3 region has 19 residues. CDR1 is PRHDT and CDR2 is FYEKMQ in the germline V gene (reference sequence). CDR3 nucleotides: TGTGCCAGCAGCAGCCCTTTGCCGGGACTAGCGGGAGTAACAGATACGCAGTATTTT. It specifies CASSSPLPGLAGVTDTQYF.

The chain couples TRBV7-2 to TRBJ1-5; D might be TRBD1 (6 bases). In germline, CDR1 is SGHTA, CDR2 FQGNSA. V shed 1 base and J shed 0 bases, with 19 bases lying between them. This CDR3 has 19 residues. CDR3 loop: CASSLGGFRGWISNQPQHF. The CDR3, as DNA: TGTGCCAGCAGCTTAGGGGGGTTCAGGGGATGGATTAGCAATCAGCCCCAGCATTTT.

The V and J genes are TRBV6-6 and TRBJ1-1, with 7 bases lining up with TRBD1. The junction had 7 bases not matched to a gene; V was cut back by 6 bases and J by 6 bases. The CDR3 length is 13 residues. CDR1 MNHNY and CDR2 SVGAGI come from the germline V gene (reference sequence). The CDR3 protein is CASRYRGRAEAFF. As DNA, the CDR3 is TGTGCCAGCAGATACAGGGGTCGAGCTGAAGCTTTCTTT.

This clone was detected only a few times. V usage is TRBV30 and J usage is TRBJ2-7; D remains ambiguous. This CDR3 comprises 10 residues. The germline V and J ends were trimmed by 7 bases and 1 base, with 5 bases remaining between them. Germline loops: CDR1 GTSNPN, CDR2 SVGIG (reference sequence). CDR3 coding DNA: TGTGCCTACCGGTCCTACGAGCAGTACTTC. It encodes CAYRSYEQYF. Based on the CDR3 plus reference TRBV30 and TRBJ2-7, the full variable domain is SQTIHQWPATLVQPVGSPLSLECTVEGTSNPNLYWYRQAAGRGLQLLFYSVGIGQISSEVPQNLSASRPQDRQFILSSKKLLLSDSGFYLCAYRSYEQYFGPGTRLTVT.

The chain carries TRBV4-2 and TRBJ2-1; TRBD2 might be the D (5 bases). Trimming took off 0 bases at V and 9 bases at J, with 15 bases between the two ends. The CDR3 consists of 15 residues. Germline V gives CDR1 LGHNA, CDR2 YNFKEQ. CDR3: CASSQEGSVESEQFF. The CDR3 DNA is TGTGCCAGCAGCCAAGAAGGGAGCGTAGAGAGTGAGCAGTTCTTC.

This clone was seen once. Other DNA sequences in this sample translate to the same CDR3. The chain links TRBV15 to TRBJ1-2, with D uncertain. CDR1 is LNHNV, CDR2 YYDKDF, per germline (reference sequence). CDR3 length: 14 amino acids. The ends were cut back, 1 base at V and 1 base at J, with 7 bases in the middle. Here the CDR3 DNA reads TGTGCCACCAGCAGAGGAGGGCTTAACTATGGCTACACCTTC. As protein: CATSRGGLNYGYTF.

The genes are TRBV11-1 and TRBJ2-5; 8 positions agree with TRBD2. CDR3 length equals 15 residues. In germline, CDR1 is SGHAT, CDR2 FQDESV (reference sequence). Trimming removed 6 bases from V and 5 bases from J; junction bases left unmatched: 11. The DNA for the CDR3 is TGTGCCAGCAGATCTCACCGGCTAGCGGGCGAGACCCAGTACTTC. The encoded protein is CASRSHRLAGETQYF.

This clone was seen more than once but under ten times. This chain links TRBV18 with TRBJ2-7; 7 positions match TRBD1. The V gene's germline CDR1 is KGHSH and CDR2 LQKENI. This CDR3 has 14 residues. J gave up 2 bases and V 3 bases, and 4 bases lay outside the gene matches. CDR3 nucleotide sequence: TGTGCCAGCTCACCGGGCAGGGGGACCTACGAGCAGTACTTC. It specifies CASSPGRGTYEQYF.

V gene TRBV18 combines with J gene TRBJ1-1; TRBD1 aligns across 8 bases. After removal of 5 bases from V and 4 bases from J, the junction contained 12 bases not matched to a gene. The CDR3 runs to 16 residues. CDR1 is KGHSH, CDR2 LQKENI, per germline. This CDR3 is CASSSGQAALGTEAFF. The CDR3 nucleotides read TGTGCCAGCTCATCGGGACAGGCCGCACTGGGCACTGAAGCTTTCTTT.

CDR3 sequence reads: CASSLDFGTPYQETQYF. CDR3 DNA: TGCGCCAGCAGCTTGGATTTTGGGACACCGTACCAAGAGACCCAGTACTTC. V gene TRBV5-1 combines with J gene TRBJ2-5; D may be TRBD1 (6 bases). CDR3 length: 17 amino acids. CDR1 is SGHRS, CDR2 YFSETQ, per germline. V gave up 0 bases and J gave up 0 bases, with 15 bases separating them.